This T cell receptor beta chain is drawn from a study of T cell repertoires in cytomegalovirus infection. On the study more broadly: Public TCR beta signatures marked donors with CMV infection and the matching HLA. Study-wide points: What dominated the ex vivo response were HLA-C-restricted CMV-specific TCR beta clonotypes.

In its sample, this clonotype was seen a few times. Its specificity is unknown. The V segment lost 5 bases and the J segment 5 bases; nucleotides outside the gene matches: 13. Germline CDR1 and CDR2: LGHDT and YNNKEL (reference sequence). The CDR3 loop spans 18 amino acids. TCRdb re-called the reads through MiXCR, storing one row per CDR3 protein. The data contain about 490,000 distinct CDR3 sequences, approximately 10% of them singletons. This chain uses TRBV3-1 with TRBJ2-1; TRBD2 agrees at 12 bases. Sequenced material: PBMCs. The sequence came from a human donor in good health (CMV status not recorded). Some clones in this sample may be carry-over from other donors' samples. The CDR3 nucleotides are TGTGCCAGCAGCAAAACTAGCGGGGGGCCTTTCCTCGACAATGAGCAGTTCTTC. Translating gives CASSKTSGGPFLDNEQFF.